This T cell receptor beta chain is drawn from a study of T cell repertoires in cytomegalovirus infection. General study points: The response measured ex vivo was dominated by TCR beta clonotypes (HLA-C-restricted and CMV-specific).

TCRdb redid the calling of the reads with MiXCR, one entry per CDR3 protein. The table includes around 630,000 distinct CDR3 sequences, 20% to 30% detected once. Turning to this clonotype: The antigen is undetermined. At one of its ends the junction is not consistent with the germline gene, which may arise from a read error.

This CDR3 is 15 amino acids long. Germline V CDR1 and CDR2: SGHVS, FNYEAQ. The chain combines TRBV7-6 with TRBJ1-1; tentative D call: TRBD1 (6 bases). This TCR was recovered from a human donor in good health (CMV status not recorded). Some clones in this sample may be carry-over from other donors' samples. Sequencing used CD8+ T cells from PBMCs. The CDR3 reads CATSLGGTLNTEAFF. CDR3 nucleotide sequence: TGTGCCACCAGCTTAGGGGGTACCCTGAACACTGAAGCTTTCTTT.